This T cell receptor beta chain was identified in a study of T cell responses to AZD1222 COVID-19 vaccine. Produced via immunoSEQ multiplex PCR; TCRdb's table is partial and in-frame only. The sample shows roughly 190,000 clones, roughly nine tenths of them seen only once. CDR3 length: 15 amino acids. Unmatched junction bases numbered 9, after V lost 3 bases and J lost 5 bases. The germline V gene has CDR1 ENHRY and CDR2 SYGVKD. The sequence was obtained from an adult who received the AZD1222 COVID-19 vaccine. This chain joins TRBV10-3 and TRBJ1-1; 7 bases are a match to TRBD1. Here the sequenced sample was peripheral blood, taken 28 days after the second AZD1222 dose. The CDR3 DNA sequence: TGTGCCATCAGTGACCCTCGACAGGGAAAGACTGAAGCTTTCTTT. It translates to CAISDPRQGKTEAFF.